This TCR beta chain appears in the sequencing data of a study of human T cells and chemical hapten exposure. Whole-study results and caveats: It was expanded TCRs that formed significantly more large CDR3 similarity clusters than controls did.

Germline V gene lookup returns CDR1 SQVTM and CDR2 ANQGSEA. V dropped 5 bases and J dropped 5; count of bases not matched to a gene: 18. This CDR3 comprises 17 residues. A few counts support this clonotype. Its antigen remains unidentified. TCRdb reanalysed the RACE reads using MiXCR and keeps one entry per CDR3 protein. The sample lists approximately 90,000 distinct CDR3 sequences; 9.5% to 15% were seen once. Time point defined: patch test 1, 2 weeks after DPC sensitization. Sample treatment: therapeutic diphenylcyclopropenone sensitization with weekly scalp DPC. Each donor was an alopecia patient between 18 and 70 years of age who qualified for DPC. It was unfractionated whole blood from which total RNA was extracted.

The source of this sequence is a woman aged 40 to 55 with alopecia areata. Some clones in this sample may be carry-over from other donors' samples. The rearrangement joins TRBV29-1 to TRBJ2-1; TRBD2 matches at 7 bases. The source was whole blood, collected in connection with sensitization to the hapten diphenylcyclopropenone (DPC). CDR3 in amino acids: CSVITLSSGILDNEQFF. The CDR3 nucleotides read TGCAGCGTTATAACCCTGTCTAGCGGTATTCTCGACAATGAGCAGTTCTTC.